The present entry profiles one TCR beta chain with its context. The data were taken from a study of technical replicates of blood from a handful of donors. Produced via immunoSEQ multiplex PCR; TCRdb's table is partial and in-frame only. This table holds approximately 50,000 clones, about 86% found once. Germline CDR1 and CDR2: SEHNR and FQNEAQ (reference sequence). CDR3 length: 15 amino acids. The junction had 10 bases not matched to a gene; V was cut back by 5 bases and J by 8 bases. The receptor's source is a human donor in good health. Some clones in this sample may be carry-over from other donors' samples. Sequences were obtained from PBMCs. The chain employs TRBV7-9 and TRBJ2-1; TRBD2 aligns across 9 bases. The CDR3 here is CASSTPSGGLDEQFF. The CDR3 coding sequence is TGTGCCAGCAGCACCCCCAGCGGGGGGCTCGATGAGCAGTTCTTC.